This entry describes one T cell receptor (beta chain). The record originates from a study of T cells expressing NK-cell markers. Using the 5' RACE reads, TCRdb records one entry per CDR3 protein without DNA. This sample contains some 600,000 distinct CDR3 sequences. CDR3 size: 12 residues. The sample was blood T cells: a sorted CD56 or NKG2C T cell subset, CD4+ or CD8+ T cells, or bulk PBMC T cells (not recorded which). The chain employs TRBV12-3 or TRBV12-4 and TRBJ1-2. This TCR was sampled from a man younger than 35 in good health. The CDR3 here is CASTRTEDGYTF.